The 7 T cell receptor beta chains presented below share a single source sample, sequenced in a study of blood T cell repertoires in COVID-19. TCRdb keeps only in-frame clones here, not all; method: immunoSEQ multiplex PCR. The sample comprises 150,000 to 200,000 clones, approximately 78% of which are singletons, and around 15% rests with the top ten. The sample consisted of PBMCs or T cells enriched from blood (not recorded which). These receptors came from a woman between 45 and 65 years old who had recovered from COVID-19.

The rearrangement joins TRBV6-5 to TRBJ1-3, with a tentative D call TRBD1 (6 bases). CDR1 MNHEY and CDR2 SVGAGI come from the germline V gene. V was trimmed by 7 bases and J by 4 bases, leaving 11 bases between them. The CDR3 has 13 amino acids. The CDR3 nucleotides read TGTGCCAGCAAGGCAGGGGAAGGAAACACCATATATTTT. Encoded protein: CASKAGEGNTIYF.

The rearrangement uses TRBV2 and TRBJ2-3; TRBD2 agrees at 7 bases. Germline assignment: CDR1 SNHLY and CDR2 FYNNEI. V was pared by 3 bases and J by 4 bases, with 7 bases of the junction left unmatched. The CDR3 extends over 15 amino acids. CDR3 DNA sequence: TGTGCCAGCAGTGAGGTTAGGGCGGGAGCAGATACGCAGTATTTT. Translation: CASSEVRAGADTQYF. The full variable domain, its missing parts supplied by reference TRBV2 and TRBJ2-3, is EPEVTQTPSHQVTQMGQEVILRCVPISNHLYFYWYRQILGQKVEFLVSFYNNEISEKSEIFDDQFSVERPDGSNFTLKIRSTKLEDSAMYFCASSEVRAGADTQYFGPGTRLTVL.

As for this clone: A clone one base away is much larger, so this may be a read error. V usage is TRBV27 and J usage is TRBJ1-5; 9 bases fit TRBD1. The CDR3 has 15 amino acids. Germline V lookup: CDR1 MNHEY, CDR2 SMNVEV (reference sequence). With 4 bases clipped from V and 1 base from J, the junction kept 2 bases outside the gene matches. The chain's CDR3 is CASSSGQGSNQPQHF. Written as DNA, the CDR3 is TGTGCCAGCAGTTCCGGACAGGGGAGCAATCAGCCCCAGCATTTT.

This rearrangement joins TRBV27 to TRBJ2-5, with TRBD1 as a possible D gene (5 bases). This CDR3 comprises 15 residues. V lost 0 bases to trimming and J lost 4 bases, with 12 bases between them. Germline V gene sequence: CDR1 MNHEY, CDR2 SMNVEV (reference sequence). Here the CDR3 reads CASSLSVGGAETQYF. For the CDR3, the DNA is TGTGCCAGCAGTTTATCAGTGGGTGGGGCAGAGACCCAGTACTTC.

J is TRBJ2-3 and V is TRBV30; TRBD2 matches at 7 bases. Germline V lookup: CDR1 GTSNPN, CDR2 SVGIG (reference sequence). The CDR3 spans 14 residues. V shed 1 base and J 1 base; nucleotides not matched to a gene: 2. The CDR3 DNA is TGTGCCTGGAGTGAAGGACTAGGCACAGATACGCAGTATTTT. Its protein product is CAWSEGLGTDTQYF.

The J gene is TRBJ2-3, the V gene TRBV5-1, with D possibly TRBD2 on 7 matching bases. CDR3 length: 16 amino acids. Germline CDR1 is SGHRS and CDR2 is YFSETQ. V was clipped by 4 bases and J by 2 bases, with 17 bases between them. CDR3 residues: CASSPKGGAVTDTQYF. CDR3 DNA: TGCGCCAGCAGCCCCAAAGGGGGGGCCGTCACAGATACGCAGTATTTT. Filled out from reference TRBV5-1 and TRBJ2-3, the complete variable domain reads KAGVTQTPRYLIKTRGQQVTLSCSPISGHRSVSWYQQTPGQGLQFLFEYFSETQRNKGNFPGRFSGRQFSNSRSEMNVSTLELGDSALYLCASSPKGGAVTDTQYFGPGTRLTVL.

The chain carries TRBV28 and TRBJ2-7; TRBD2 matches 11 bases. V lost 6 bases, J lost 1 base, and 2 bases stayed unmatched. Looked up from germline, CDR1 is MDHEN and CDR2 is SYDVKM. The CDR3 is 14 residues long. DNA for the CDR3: TGTGCCAGCAGGGGACTAGCGGTGTCCTACGAGCAGTACTTC. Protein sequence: CASRGLAVSYEQYF.